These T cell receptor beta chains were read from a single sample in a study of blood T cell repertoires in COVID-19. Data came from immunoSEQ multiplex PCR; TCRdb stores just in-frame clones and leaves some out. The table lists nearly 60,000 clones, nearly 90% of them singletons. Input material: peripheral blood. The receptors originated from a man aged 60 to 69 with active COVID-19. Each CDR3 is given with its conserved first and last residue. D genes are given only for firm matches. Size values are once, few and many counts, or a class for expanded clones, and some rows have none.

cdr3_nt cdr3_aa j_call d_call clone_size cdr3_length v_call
TGCGCCAGCAGGGGACAGGGGGGCGCTGAAGCTTTCTTT CASRGQGGAEAFF TRBJ1-1 TRBD1 NA 13 TRBV5-1
TGTGCCAGCAGTTTATTCGATAGGGGAGGCTACGAGCAGTACTTC CASSLFDRGGYEQYF TRBJ2-7 NA NA 15 TRBV28
TGTGCCAGCAGCTATAGACTAGCGGGAGAAATCGCCTACGAGCAGTACTTC CASSYRLAGEIAYEQYF TRBJ2-7 TRBD2 NA 17 TRBV5-6
TGTGCCAGCAGTCCCCTGGACAGGAACACCGGGGAGCTGTTTTTT CASSPLDRNTGELFF TRBJ2-2 NA NA 15 TRBV28
TGTGCCAGCAGTCGAAACCGGGACAGGGGGACCTTAGGAGAGACCCAGTACTTC CASSRNRDRGTLGETQYF TRBJ2-5 TRBD1 NA 18 TRBV6-6
TGTGCCTGGAGTGGCCGTCGGGTCAACTATGGCTACACCTTC CAWSGRRVNYGYTF TRBJ1-2 NA NA 14 TRBV30
TGCGCCAGCAGCTTGGCCGGGGGGTTCCCAGATACGCAGTATTTT CASSLAGGFPDTQYF TRBJ2-3 TRBD2 NA 15 TRBV5-1
TGTGCCACCAGTGTTGGAGCTAACTATGGCTACACCTTC CATSVGANYGYTF TRBJ1-2 NA NA 13 TRBV24-1
TGTGCCAGCAGTGAAGGCCACACCCCGGGTCCTCTGTACGAGCAGTACTTC CASSEGHTPGPLYEQYF TRBJ2-7 NA NA 17 TRBV2
TGTGCCAGCAGCCCCAGCGGGGGGCTAGTACCCTACGAGCAGTACTTC CASSPSGGLVPYEQYF TRBJ2-7 TRBD2 NA 16 TRBV7-2
TGTGCCACCAGTGAATCGCCAGATTTCCAAGAGACCCAGTACTTC CATSESPDFQETQYF TRBJ2-5 NA NA 15 TRBV24-1
TGTGCCAGCAGCTCTAACTACCAAGAGACCCAGTACTTC CASSSNYQETQYF TRBJ2-5 NA NA 13 TRBV5-6
TGTGCCAGCAGCATCCCACAGACCTCCTACGAGCAGTACTTC CASSIPQTSYEQYF TRBJ2-7 NA few 14 TRBV28
TGTGCCAGCAGCCCTGACAGGCTTAACAGCTACACCTTC CASSPDRLNSYTF TRBJ1-2 NA NA 13 TRBV28
TGTGCCAGCAGCAAGACAGGGGGTCCCGGGGAGCTGTTTTTT CASSKTGGPGELFF TRBJ2-2 TRBD1 NA 14 TRBV5-6
TGTGCCAGCGGCAGGGCTGGAAACACCATATATTTT CASGRAGNTIYF TRBJ1-3 NA NA 12 TRBV12-3/TRBV12-4
TGCGCCAGCAGTCAATCGCAGTTGGACACAGGAAGGAAATTTTCGCGCTACGAGCAGTACTTC CASSQSQLDTGRKFSRYEQYF TRBJ2-7 NA NA 21 TRBV23-1
TGTGCCAGCCGCCTGGGACAGGGGAACACCGGGGAGCTGTTTTTT CASRLGQGNTGELFF TRBJ2-2 TRBD1 NA 15 TRBV10-3
TGTGCCAGCAGCTTAGTATATAGGGGCGGGAGAAACCACGAGCAGTACTTC CASSLVYRGGRNHEQYF TRBJ2-7 TRBD2 once 17 TRBV11-2
TGTGCCAGCAGTTACTCGACAGGGGGCGCGAACTATGGCTACACCTTC CASSYSTGGANYGYTF TRBJ1-2 TRBD1 NA 16 TRBV6-6
TGTGCCAGCAGTTACTCGACAGCTGATTATAATTCACCCCTCCACTTT CASSYSTADYNSPLHF TRBJ1-6 NA once 16 TRBV6-6
TGTGCCAGCAGCACGCGGGCCACTCGCCCCCTCCACTTT CASSTRATRPLHF TRBJ1-6 NA NA 13 TRBV21-1
TGTGCCAGCTCACCGTCCAGGGTTAGCAATCAGCCCCAGCATTTT CASSPSRVSNQPQHF TRBJ1-5 NA NA 15 TRBV18
TGTGCCAGCAGTCCGGATTGGGGGGGATTCGATAATTCACCCCTCCACTTT CASSPDWGGFDNSPLHF TRBJ1-6 NA NA 17 TRBV27
TGTGCCAGCAGTTGGGGCAGCCTGAACACTGAAGCTTTCTTT CASSWGSLNTEAFF TRBJ1-1 NA once 14 TRBV6-5
TGTGCCAGCAGCCCGGGGGATAGCTCCTACGAGCAGTACTTC CASSPGDSSYEQYF TRBJ2-7 NA NA 14 TRBV7-9
TGCGCCAGCAGCTTGAACCCTCGAGAACCCCTTAACGAGCAGTACTTC CASSLNPREPLNEQYF TRBJ2-7 NA NA 16 TRBV5-1
TGTGCCAGTAGTACACTGAGGATGGTTAGCAATCAGCCCCAGCATTTT CASSTLRMVSNQPQHF TRBJ1-5 NA NA 16 TRBV19
TGTGCCATCAGTGAGTCGAGGGAGTCGGGAGAGCAGTACTTC CAISESRESGEQYF TRBJ2-7 NA NA 14 TRBV10-3
TGTGCCAGCAGCTTAGGTACCGAGGGGGTATTGAACACTGAAGCTTTCTTT CASSLGTEGVLNTEAFF TRBJ1-1 NA NA 17 TRBV7-3
TGTGCCAGCAGCCAAGCGGCTAGCGGGACCCTCTCCTACGAGCAGTACTTC CASSQAASGTLSYEQYF TRBJ2-7 TRBD2 NA 17 TRBV4-2
TGTGCCAGCAAAAAACGGAACTCCTCGGGGGAAAAACTGTTTTTT CASKKRNSSGEKLFF TRBJ1-4 NA NA 15 TRBV6-5
TGTGCCAGCAGCCAAAATCCGGGTGGCGTCGAGCAGTACTTC CASSQNPGGVEQYF TRBJ2-7 NA once 14 TRBV5-4
TGTGCCAGCAGCCAAGCGGCGACAGGGGCAGATACGCAGTATTTT CASSQAATGADTQYF TRBJ2-3 TRBD1 NA 15 TRBV4-2
TGTGCCAGCAGTTTACGCGCCGGGGAGCTGTTTTTT CASSLRAGELFF TRBJ2-2 NA once 12 TRBV27
TGTGCCAGCAGTGAACAGGTCTTCTACAATGAGCAGTTCTTC CASSEQVFYNEQFF TRBJ2-1 NA NA 14 TRBV2
TGTGCCAGCAGTCCGGACAGTTCATTTGAAGCTTTCTTT CASSPDSSFEAFF TRBJ1-1 NA NA 13 TRBV12-3/TRBV12-4
TGTGCCAGCAGTGAGACAGACGGGAGCAAACCCAATTCACCCCTCCACTTT CASSETDGSKPNSPLHF TRBJ1-6 NA NA 17 TRBV6-4
TGTGCCAGTAGTACCGGGACAGGGGCGAGGAATTCACCCCTCCACTTT CASSTGTGARNSPLHF TRBJ1-6 TRBD1 NA 16 TRBV19
TGTGCCATCAGTGAGTCGGGCAGACCCTACGAGCAGTACTTC CAISESGRPYEQYF TRBJ2-7 NA NA 14 TRBV10-3
TGTGCCAGCAGCTTGCGAAATCAGCCCCAGCATTTT CASSLRNQPQHF TRBJ1-5 NA NA 12 TRBV6-5
TGTGCCAGCAGCCTGCGGACAGGGGTAACCGGGGAGCTGTTTTTT CASSLRTGVTGELFF TRBJ2-2 TRBD1 NA 15 TRBV14
TGTGCCAGCAGTGGGCGGGGGTACGAGCAGTACTTC CASSGRGYEQYF TRBJ2-7 TRBD2 NA 12 TRBV2
TGTGCCAGCAGCTTCGCCCAGACAGATACGCAGTATTTT CASSFAQTDTQYF TRBJ2-3 NA NA 13 TRBV11-2
TGTGCCAGCTCACCCAGAGCAGGGGGTTACGAGCAGTACTTC CASSPRAGGYEQYF TRBJ2-7 TRBD1 NA 14 TRBV18
TGTGCCAGCAGCGTAGATCTGCGGGGGGAGCTGTTTTTT CASSVDLRGELFF TRBJ2-2 NA once 13 TRBV9
TGTGCCAGCAGCTTAGCTCTTGGGCTAGCGGGGAGCTCCTACAATGAGCAGTTCTTC CASSLALGLAGSSYNEQFF TRBJ2-1 TRBD2 NA 19 TRBV7-2
TGTGCCAGCAGTTTAGGACTAGCGGGAGGGAATGAGCAGTACTTC CASSLGLAGGNEQYF TRBJ2-7 TRBD2 NA 15 TRBV28
TGTGCCAGCCAAGACAGGGCGGACTATGGCTACACCTTC CASQDRADYGYTF TRBJ1-2 TRBD1 NA 13 TRBV7-8